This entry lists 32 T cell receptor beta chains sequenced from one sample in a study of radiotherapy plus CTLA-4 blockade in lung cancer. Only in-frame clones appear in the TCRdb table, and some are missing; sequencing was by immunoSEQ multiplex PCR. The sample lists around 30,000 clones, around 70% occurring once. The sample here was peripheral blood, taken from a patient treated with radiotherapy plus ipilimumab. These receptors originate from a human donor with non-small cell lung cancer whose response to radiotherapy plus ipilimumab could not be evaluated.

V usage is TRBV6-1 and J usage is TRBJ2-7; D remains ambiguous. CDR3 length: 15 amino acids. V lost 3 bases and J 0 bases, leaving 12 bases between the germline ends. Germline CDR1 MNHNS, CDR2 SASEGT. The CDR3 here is CASSDDWRYSYEQYF. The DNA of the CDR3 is TGTGCCAGCAGTGACGACTGGAGATACTCCTACGAGCAGTACTTC.

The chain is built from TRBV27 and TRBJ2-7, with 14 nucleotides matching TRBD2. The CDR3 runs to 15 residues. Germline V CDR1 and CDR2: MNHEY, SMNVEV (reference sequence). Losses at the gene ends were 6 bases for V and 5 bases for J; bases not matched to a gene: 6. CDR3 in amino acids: CASSYGTSGGNEQYF. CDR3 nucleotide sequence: TGTGCCAGCAGCTACGGGACTAGCGGGGGAAACGAGCAGTACTTC.

In DNA form, the CDR3 reads TGTGCCAGCAGCCCGGCGGGGCGGGAGCGGCGAACCGGGGAGCTGTTTTTT. It is translated as CASSPAGRERRTGELFF. The rearrangement uses TRBV7-9 and TRBJ2-2; 7 nucleotides agree with TRBD2. Germline V gene data show CDR1 as SEHNR and CDR2 as FQNEAQ (reference sequence). Trimming at V came to 5 bases and at J to 5 bases, leaving 14 bases not matched to a gene. The CDR3 totals 17 residues.

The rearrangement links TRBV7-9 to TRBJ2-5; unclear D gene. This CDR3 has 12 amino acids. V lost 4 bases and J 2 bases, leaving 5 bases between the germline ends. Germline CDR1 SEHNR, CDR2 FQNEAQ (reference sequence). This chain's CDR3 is CASSSGQETQYF. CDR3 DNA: TGTGCCAGCAGCTCCGGGCAAGAGACCCAGTACTTC.

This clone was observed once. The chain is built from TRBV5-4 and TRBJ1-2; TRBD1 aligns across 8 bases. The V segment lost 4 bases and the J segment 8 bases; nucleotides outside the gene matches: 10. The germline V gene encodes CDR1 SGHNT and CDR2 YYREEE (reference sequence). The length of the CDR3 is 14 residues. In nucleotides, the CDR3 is TGTGCCAGCAGCCCCCCAGGGGGCGCCGGGGGCTACACCTTC. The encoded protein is CASSPPGGAGGYTF.

The CDR3 nucleotides are TGTGCCAGCAGTGGTAACATCGTCCGGGGGACTGAAGCTTTCTTT. Amino acid sequence: CASSGNIVRGTEAFF. The genes are TRBV2 and TRBJ1-1; a possible D gene is TRBD1 (5 bases). With 4 bases removed from V and 5 bases from J, the gap between germline ends came to 17 bases. The CDR3 consists of 15 residues. Germline CDR1 is SNHLY and CDR2 is FYNNEI. Variable domain in full (rest from reference TRBV2 and TRBJ1-1): EPEVTQTPSHQVTQMGQEVILRCVPISNHLYFYWYRQILGQKVEFLVSFYNNEISEKSEIFDDQFSVERPDGSNFTLKIRSTKLEDSAMYFCASSGNIVRGTEAFFGQGTRLTVV.

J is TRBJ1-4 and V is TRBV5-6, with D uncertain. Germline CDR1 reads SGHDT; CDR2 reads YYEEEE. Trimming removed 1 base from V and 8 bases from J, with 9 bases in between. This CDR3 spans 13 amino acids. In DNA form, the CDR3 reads TGTGCCAGCAGCTTGCGGGTTGGAGAAAAACTGTTTTTT. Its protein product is CASSLRVGEKLFF. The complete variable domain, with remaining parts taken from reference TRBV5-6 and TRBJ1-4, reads DAGVTQSPTHLIKTRGQQVTLRCSPKSGHDTVSWYQQALGQGPQFIFQYYEEEERQRGNFPDRFSGHQFPNYSSELNVNALLLGDSALYLCASSLRVGEKLFFGSGTQLSVL.

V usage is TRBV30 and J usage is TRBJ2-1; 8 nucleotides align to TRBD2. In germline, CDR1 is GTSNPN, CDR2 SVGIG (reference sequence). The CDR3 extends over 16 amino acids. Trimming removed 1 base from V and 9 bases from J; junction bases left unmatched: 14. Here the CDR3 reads CAWSAGLSGSRSEQFF. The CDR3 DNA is TGTGCCTGGAGTGCCGGACTAAGCGGGAGTAGGAGTGAGCAGTTCTTC.

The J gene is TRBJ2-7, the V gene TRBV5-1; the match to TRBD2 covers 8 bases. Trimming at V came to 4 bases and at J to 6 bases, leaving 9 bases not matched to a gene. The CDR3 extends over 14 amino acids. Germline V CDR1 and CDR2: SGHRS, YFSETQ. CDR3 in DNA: TGCGCCAGCAGCGACACGGGGGGGGCTGGCGAGCAGTACTTC. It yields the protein CASSDTGGAGEQYF. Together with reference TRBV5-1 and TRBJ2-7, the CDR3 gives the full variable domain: KAGVTQTPRYLIKTRGQQVTLSCSPISGHRSVSWYQQTPGQGLQFLFEYFSETQRNKGNFPGRFSGRQFSNSRSEMNVSTLELGDSALYLCASSDTGGAGEQYFGPGTRLTVT.

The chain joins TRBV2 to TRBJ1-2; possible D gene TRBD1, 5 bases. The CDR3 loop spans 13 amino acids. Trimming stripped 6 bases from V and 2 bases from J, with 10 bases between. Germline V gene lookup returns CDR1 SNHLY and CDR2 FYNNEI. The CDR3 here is CASSEGLNYGYTF. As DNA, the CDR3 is TGTGCCAGCAGCGAGGGACTAAACTATGGCTACACCTTC.

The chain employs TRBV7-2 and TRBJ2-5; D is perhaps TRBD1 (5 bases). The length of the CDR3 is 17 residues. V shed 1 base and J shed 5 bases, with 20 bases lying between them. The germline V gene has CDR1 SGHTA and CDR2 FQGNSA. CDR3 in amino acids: CASSLGRLTENMETQYF. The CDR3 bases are TGTGCCAGCAGCTTAGGTAGACTGACAGAGAATATGGAGACCCAGTACTTC. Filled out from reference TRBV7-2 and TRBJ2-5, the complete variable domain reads GAGVSQSPSNKVTEKGKDVELRCDPISGHTALYWYRQSLGQGLEFLIYFQGNSAPDKSGLPSDRFSAERTGGSVSTLTIQRTQQEDSAVYLCASSLGRLTENMETQYFGPGTRLLVL.

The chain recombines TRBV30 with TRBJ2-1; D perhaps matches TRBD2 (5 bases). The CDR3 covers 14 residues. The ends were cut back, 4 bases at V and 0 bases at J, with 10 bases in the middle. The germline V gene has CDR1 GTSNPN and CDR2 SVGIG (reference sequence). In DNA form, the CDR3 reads TGTGCCTGGACCCGTGGGAGCTCCTACAATGAGCAGTTCTTC. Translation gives CAWTRGSSYNEQFF.

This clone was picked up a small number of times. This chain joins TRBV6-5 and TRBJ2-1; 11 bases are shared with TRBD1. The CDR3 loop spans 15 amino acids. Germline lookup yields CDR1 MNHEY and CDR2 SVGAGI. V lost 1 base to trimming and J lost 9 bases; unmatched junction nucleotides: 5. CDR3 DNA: TGTGCCAGCAGTTACTGGGGACAGGGGGTAATTGAGCAGTTCTTC. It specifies CASSYWGQGVIEQFF.

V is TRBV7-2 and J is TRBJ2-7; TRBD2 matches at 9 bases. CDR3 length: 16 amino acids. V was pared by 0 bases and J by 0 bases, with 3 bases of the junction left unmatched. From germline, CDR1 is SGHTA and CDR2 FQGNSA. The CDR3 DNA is TGTGCCAGCAGCTTAGCGGCTAGCGGGATCTCCTACGAGCAGTACTTC. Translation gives CASSLAASGISYEQYF.

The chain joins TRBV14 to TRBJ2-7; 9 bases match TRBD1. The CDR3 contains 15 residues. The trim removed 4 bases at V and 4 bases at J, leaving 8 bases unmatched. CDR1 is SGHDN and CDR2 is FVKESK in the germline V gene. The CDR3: CASSLSGTGFYEQYF. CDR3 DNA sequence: TGTGCCAGCAGCCTCTCCGGGACAGGGTTTTACGAGCAGTACTTC.

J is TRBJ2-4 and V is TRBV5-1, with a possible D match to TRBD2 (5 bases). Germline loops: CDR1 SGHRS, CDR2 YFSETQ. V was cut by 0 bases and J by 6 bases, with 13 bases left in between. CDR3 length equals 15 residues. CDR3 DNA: TGCGCCAGCAGCTTGGGGGGTCTCCGGGGAAACATTCAGTACTTC. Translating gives CASSLGGLRGNIQYF.

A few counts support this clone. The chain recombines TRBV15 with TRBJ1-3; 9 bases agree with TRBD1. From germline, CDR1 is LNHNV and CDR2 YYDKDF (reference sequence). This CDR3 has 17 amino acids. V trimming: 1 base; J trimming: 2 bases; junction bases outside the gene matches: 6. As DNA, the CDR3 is TGTGCCACCAGCAGAGGGGTACAGGGGGCGGCTGGAAACACCATATATTTT. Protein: CATSRGVQGAAGNTIYF. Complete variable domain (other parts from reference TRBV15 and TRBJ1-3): DAMVIQNPRYQVTQFGKPVTLSCSQTLNHNVMYWYQQKSSQAPKLLFHYYDKDFNNEADTPDNFQSRRPNTSFCFLDIRSPGLGDTAMYLCATSRGVQGAAGNTIYFGEGSWLTVV.

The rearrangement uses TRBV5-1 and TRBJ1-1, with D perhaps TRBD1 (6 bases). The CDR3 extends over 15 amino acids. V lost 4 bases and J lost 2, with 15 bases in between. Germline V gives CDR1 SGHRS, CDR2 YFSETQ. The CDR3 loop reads CASSPPGTPNTEAFF. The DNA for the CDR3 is TGCGCCAGCAGCCCACCAGGGACACCAAACACTGAAGCTTTCTTT.

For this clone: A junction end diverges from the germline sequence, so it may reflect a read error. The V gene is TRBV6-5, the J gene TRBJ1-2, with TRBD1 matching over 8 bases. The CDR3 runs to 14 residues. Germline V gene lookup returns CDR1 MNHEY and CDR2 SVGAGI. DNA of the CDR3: TGTGCCAGCAGTGACTCTACAGGGGGGTATGGCTACACCTTC. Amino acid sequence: CASSDSTGGYGYTF.

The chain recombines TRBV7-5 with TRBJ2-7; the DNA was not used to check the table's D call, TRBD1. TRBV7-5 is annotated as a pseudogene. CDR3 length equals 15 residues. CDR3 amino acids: CARSLAGGQPYEQYF. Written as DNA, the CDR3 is TGTGCCAGAAGCTTAGCAGGAGGACAGCCCTACGAGCAGTACTTC.

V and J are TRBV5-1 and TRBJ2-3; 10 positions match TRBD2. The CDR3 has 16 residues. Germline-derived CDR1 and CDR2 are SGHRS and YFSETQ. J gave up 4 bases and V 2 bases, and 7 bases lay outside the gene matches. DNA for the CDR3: TGCGCCAGCAGCTTCGGACTTAGCGGGAGGCCAGATACGCAGTATTTT. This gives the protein CASSFGLSGRPDTQYF.

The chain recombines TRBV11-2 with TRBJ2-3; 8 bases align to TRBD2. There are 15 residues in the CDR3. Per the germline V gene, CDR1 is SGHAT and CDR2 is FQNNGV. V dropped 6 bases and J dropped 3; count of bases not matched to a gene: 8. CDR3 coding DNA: TGTGCCAGCAGAACCTCCGGGAGGGCGACAGATACGCAGTATTTT. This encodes CASRTSGRATDTQYF. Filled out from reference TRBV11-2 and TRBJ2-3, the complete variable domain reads EAGVAQSPRYKIIEKRQSVAFWCNPISGHATLYWYQQILGQGPKLLIQFQNNGVVDDSQLPKDRFSAERLKGVDSTLKIQPAKLEDSAVYLCASRTSGRATDTQYFGPGTRLTVL.

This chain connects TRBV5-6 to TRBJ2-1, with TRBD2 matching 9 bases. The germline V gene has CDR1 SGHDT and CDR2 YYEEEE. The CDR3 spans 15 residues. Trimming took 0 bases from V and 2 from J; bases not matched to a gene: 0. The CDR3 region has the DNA TGTGCCAGCAGCTTGGGCGGGAGGGCCTACAATGAGCAGTTCTTC. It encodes CASSLGGRAYNEQFF.

CDR3 protein: CASSLLASGSGHEQFF. The DNA of the CDR3 is TGTGCCAGCAGTTTATTGGCTAGCGGGAGTGGTCATGAGCAGTTCTTC. This chain joins TRBV27 and TRBJ2-1; 10 nucleotides line up with TRBD2. J was trimmed by 8 bases and V by 1 base; bases with no gene match: 8. The V gene's germline CDR1 is MNHEY and CDR2 SMNVEV (reference sequence). The CDR3 extends over 16 amino acids.

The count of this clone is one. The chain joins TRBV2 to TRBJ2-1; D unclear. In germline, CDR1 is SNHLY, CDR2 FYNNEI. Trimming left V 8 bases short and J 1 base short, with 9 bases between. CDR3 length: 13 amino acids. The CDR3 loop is CASPTTSYNEQFF. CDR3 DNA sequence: TGTGCCAGCCCCACGACATCCTACAATGAGCAGTTCTTC.

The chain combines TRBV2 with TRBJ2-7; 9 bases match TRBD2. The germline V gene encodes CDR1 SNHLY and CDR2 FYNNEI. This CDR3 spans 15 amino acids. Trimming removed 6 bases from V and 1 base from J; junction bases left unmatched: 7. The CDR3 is CASRPVAGGSYEQYF. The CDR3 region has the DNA TGTGCCAGCAGACCGGTGGCGGGAGGGTCCTACGAGCAGTACTTC.

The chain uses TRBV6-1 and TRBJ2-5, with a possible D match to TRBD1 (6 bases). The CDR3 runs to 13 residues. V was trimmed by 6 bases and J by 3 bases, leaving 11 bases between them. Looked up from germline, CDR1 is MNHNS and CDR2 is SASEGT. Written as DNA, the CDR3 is TGTGCCAGCAGCCGGACAGTTGAAGAGACCCAGTACTTC. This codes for CASSRTVEETQYF.

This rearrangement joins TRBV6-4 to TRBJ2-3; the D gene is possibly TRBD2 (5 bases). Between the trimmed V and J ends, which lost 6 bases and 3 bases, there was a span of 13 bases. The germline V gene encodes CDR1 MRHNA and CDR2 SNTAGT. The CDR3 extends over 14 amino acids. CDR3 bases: TGTGCCAGCAGCGCCACACGAGGGACAGATACGCAGTATTTT. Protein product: CASSATRGTDTQYF.

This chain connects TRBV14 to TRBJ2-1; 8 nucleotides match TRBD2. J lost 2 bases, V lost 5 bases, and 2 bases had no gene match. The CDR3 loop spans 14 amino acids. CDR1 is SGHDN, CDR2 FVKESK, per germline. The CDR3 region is CASSLLAAYNEQFF. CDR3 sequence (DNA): TGTGCCAGCAGCTTACTAGCGGCCTACAATGAGCAGTTCTTC.

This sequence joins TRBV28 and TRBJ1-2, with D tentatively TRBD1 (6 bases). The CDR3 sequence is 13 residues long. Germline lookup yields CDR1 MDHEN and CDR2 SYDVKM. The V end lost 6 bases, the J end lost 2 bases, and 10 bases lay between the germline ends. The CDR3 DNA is TGTGCCAGCAGCCTTGGGGGCAACTATGGCTACACCTTC. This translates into CASSLGGNYGYTF.

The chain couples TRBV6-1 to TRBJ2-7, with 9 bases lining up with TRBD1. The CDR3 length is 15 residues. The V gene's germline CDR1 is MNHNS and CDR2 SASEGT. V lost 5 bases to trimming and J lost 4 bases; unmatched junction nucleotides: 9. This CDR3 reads CASSTGTGNVYEQYF. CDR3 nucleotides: TGTGCCAGCAGTACCGGGACAGGGAATGTATACGAGCAGTACTTC.

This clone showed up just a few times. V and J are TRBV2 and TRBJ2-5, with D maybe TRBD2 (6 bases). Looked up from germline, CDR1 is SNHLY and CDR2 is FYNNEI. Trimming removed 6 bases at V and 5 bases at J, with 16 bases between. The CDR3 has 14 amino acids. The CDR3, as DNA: TGTGCCAGCAGCGGGGGTCAAGGTAGGGAGACCCAGTACTTC. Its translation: CASSGGQGRETQYF.